This T cell receptor beta chain was documented in a study of shared clonotypes between healthy human individuals. General study points: Rarefaction gave evidence that sorted-subset sequencing remained incomplete despite large depth.

As concerns this clone: Its antigen is currently unknown.

This table comes from immunoSEQ multiplex PCR, and its TCRdb copy is limited to in-frame clones, with some not included. The sample consists of roughly 810,000 clones, 90% to 98% of them appearing once. V was cut by 1 base and J by 0 bases, with 7 bases left in between. The CDR3 runs to 15 residues. Germline V gives CDR1 MGHRA, CDR2 YSYEKL. Terminally differentiated effector memory CD45RA+ cells were left out of the naive CD8 fraction, which was CD45RO-negative and positively selected for CCR7. There were only Caucasian adults among the donors, and all lived in Nashville, Tennessee. The receptor was derived from a man aged 25-45 years in good health. Specimen: naive CD8+ T cells sorted from blood. The chain has TRBV4-1 and TRBJ1-5, with D unclear. The CDR3 reads CASSQGGFSNQPQHF. As DNA, the CDR3 is TGCGCCAGCAGCCAAGGAGGTTTTAGCAATCAGCCCCAGCATTTT.